These 9 T cell receptor beta chains share one sample of origin, sequenced in a study of PD-L1 blockade in urothelial cancer (dated by TCRdb to the late 2010s). The receptor library was made with the immunoSEQ multiplex PCR assay. TCRdb stores this immuneACCESS table with in-frame sequences only. Part of the clones is absent; in the studies checked, under half of the shortfall reflects unresolved V genes, and no reason is known for the rest. The sample table contains about 81,000 clones; only one count was recorded for roughly 90% of them. The top ten hold more than 8% of the sample. Sample: PBMCs, taken around atezolizumab (anti-PD-L1) treatment. The source is a man aged 55 to 70 with urothelial cancer.

The gene calls are TRBV9 and TRBJ2-7; 10 bases are shared with TRBD1. J lost 3 bases, V lost 3 bases, and 6 bases had no gene match. Germline loops: CDR1 SGDLS, CDR2 YYNGEE. This CDR3 spans 15 amino acids. CDR3 residues: CASSAGTGVYYEQYF. The CDR3 DNA reads as TGTGCCAGCAGCGCCGGGACAGGGGTCTACTACGAGCAGTACTTC.

The chain employs TRBV7-9 and TRBJ2-7; 10 nucleotides agree with TRBD1. The junction had 6 bases not matched to a gene; V was cut back by 8 bases and J by 5 bases. Germline CDR1 and CDR2: SEHNR and FQNEAQ (reference sequence). The CDR3 is made up of 13 amino acids. CDR3 bases: TGTGCCAGCCAACCAGGACAGGGGGACGAGCAGTACTTC. It is translated as CASQPGQGDEQYF.

The rearrangement links TRBV11-2 to TRBJ1-2; D possibly corresponds to TRBD1 (5 bases). Germline values: CDR1 SGHAT, CDR2 FQNNGV. Between the trimmed V and J ends, which lost 1 base and 6 bases, there was a span of 12 bases. This CDR3 is 14 amino acids long. The CDR3: CASSLVTRGDGYTF. The CDR3 DNA reads TGTGCCAGCAGCTTAGTCACGCGGGGGGATGGCTACACCTTC.

The chain links TRBV7-3 to TRBJ2-1; D gene ambiguous. The CDR3 totals 13 residues. Trimming shortened V by 5 bases and J by 5 bases, and 10 bases separated the two germline ends. The germline V gene has CDR1 SGHTA and CDR2 FQGTGA. CDR3 residues: CASSTAENNEQFF. The CDR3 bases are TGTGCCAGCAGCACCGCGGAAAACAATGAGCAGTTCTTC.

The V and J genes are TRBV7-9 and TRBJ1-3; D gene uncertain. This CDR3 comprises 15 residues. V lost 3 bases, J lost 0 bases, and 9 bases lay in between. From germline, CDR1 is SEHNR and CDR2 FQNEAQ (reference sequence). In DNA form, the CDR3 reads TGTGCCAGCAGCTTGTTACAGAGCTCTGGAAACACCATATATTTT. Protein product: CASSLLQSSGNTIYF.

The J gene is TRBJ2-5, the V gene TRBV5-5, with TRBD1 matching over 7 bases. The CDR3 spans 13 residues. Germline V CDR1 and CDR2: SGHKS, YYEKEE (reference sequence). The trim removed 4 bases at V and 5 bases at J, leaving 5 bases unmatched. The CDR3 loop is CASSLGQTETQYF. The CDR3 DNA is TGTGCCAGCAGCCTGGGACAGACGGAGACCCAGTACTTC.

The chain combines TRBV21-1 with TRBJ2-7; the D call of TRBD1 is as the table states it, not checked on the DNA. TRBV21-1 is designated a pseudogene. The CDR3 is made up of 13 amino acids. The CDR3 region is CASTPGQPLEQYF. The CDR3 coding sequence is TGTGCCAGCACCCCCGGACAGCCCCTCGAGCAGTACTTC.

V is TRBV5-1 and J is TRBJ2-3; D may be TRBD2 (6 bases). CDR1 and CDR2 (germline): SGHRS, YFSETQ. V shed 3 bases and J shed 3 bases, with 11 bases lying between them. The CDR3 has 14 residues. This CDR3 is CASSWRDETDTQYF. DNA of the CDR3: TGCGCCAGCAGCTGGCGGGACGAAACAGATACGCAGTATTTT.

The J gene is TRBJ2-3, the V gene TRBV14, with 12 bases identical to TRBD2. The CDR3 has 18 residues. With V trimmed by 4 bases and J by 6 bases, 14 bases remained unmatched. Germline assignment: CDR1 SGHDN and CDR2 FVKESK. In DNA form, the CDR3 reads TGTGCCAGCAGCCGTCTAGCGGGAGGGCCTATGCACTTCGATACGCAGTATTTT. Translation gives CASSRLAGGPMHFDTQYF.